The next 18 T cell receptor beta chains were all read from a single sample in a study of T cell repertoires in cytomegalovirus infection. TCRdb processed the reads anew with MiXCR; each CDR3 protein has one entry. The sample holds about 920,000 distinct CDR3 sequences; around 30% are singletons and the top ten take more than 13%. What these receptors recognize is not known. The starting material was cultured CD8+ T cells from PBMCs, obtained from culture after CMV antigen stimulation. The receptors derive from a human donor in good health (CMV status not recorded). Some clones in this sample may be carry-over from other donors' samples.

This clonotype was detected many times. The chain links TRBV7-2 to TRBJ2-7; 7 nucleotides align to TRBD2. Losses at the gene ends were 3 bases for V and 2 bases for J; bases not matched to a gene: 4. This CDR3 has 14 residues. CDR1 SGHTA and CDR2 FQGNSA come from the germline V gene. Written as DNA, the CDR3 is TGTGCCAGCAGCTTTTCTAGCGGAGCCTACGAGCAGTACTTC. As protein: CASSFSSGAYEQYF.

This clonotype has just a few counts. The V gene is TRBV12-3 or TRBV12-4, the J gene TRBJ2-7, with D possibly being TRBD1 or TRBD2 (5 bases each). This CDR3 comprises 13 residues. Trimming pared 2 bases from V and 7 bases from J, leaving 12 bases between. This CDR3 reads CASSLRGPEEQYV. CDR3 sequence (DNA): TGTGCCAGCAGTTTACGGGGACCGGAAGAGCAGTACGTC.

This chain links TRBV7-4 with TRBJ2-3; the D gene is possibly TRBD1 (6 bases). The CDR3 is 17 residues long. The V gene lost 3 bases and the J gene lost 0 bases, with 16 bases spanning the gap. In germline, CDR1 is SGHVT, CDR2 SQSDAQ. CDR3 bases: TGTGCCAGCAGCTTTTCACGGGACACTGCTAGCACAGATACGCAGTATTTT. Its translation: CASSFSRDTASTDTQYF. The whole variable domain, filled in from reference TRBV7-4 and TRBJ2-3, reads GAGVSQSPRYKVAKRGRDVALRCDSISGHVTLYWYRQTLGQGSEVLTYSQSDAQRDKSGRPSGRFSAERPERSVSTLKIQRTEQGDSAVYLCASSFSRDTASTDTQYFGPGTRLTVL.

Many counts were recorded for this clonotype. The chain uses TRBV4-1 and TRBJ2-3, with 8 positions matching TRBD2. Germline loops: CDR1 MGHRA, CDR2 YSYEKL. Germline trimming cut 9 bases from V and 4 bases from J; bases unmatched to any gene: 15. CDR3 size: 16 residues. CDR3 sequence: CASREEPGLDPDTQYF. In nucleotides, the CDR3 is TGCGCCAGTCGTGAGGAACCGGGACTAGATCCAGATACGCAGTATTTT.

This clonotype was detected many times. The V call is TRBV7-2, the J call TRBJ1-5; D is ambiguous. From germline, CDR1 is SGHTA and CDR2 FQGNSA. CDR3 size: 14 residues. V was trimmed by 2 bases and J by 4 bases, leaving 9 bases between them. This chain's CDR3 is CASSLSLLNQPQHF. The CDR3 nucleotides are TGTGCCAGCAGCTTATCTTTACTAAATCAGCCCCAGCATTTT.

The V and J genes are TRBV27 and TRBJ2-7; weak D call: TRBD1 (6 bases). CDR3 length: 15 residues. The V gene's germline CDR1 is MNHEY and CDR2 SMNVEV (reference sequence). Trimming stripped 5 bases from V and 3 bases from J, with 17 bases between. CDR3 DNA sequence: TGTGCCAGCAGTCCCGGGACCGAGGGGGTCTACGAGCAGTACTTC. Translation: CASSPGTEGVYEQYF.

This clonotype appeared a single time. This chain uses TRBV7-9 with TRBJ2-7; 8 positions match TRBD1. The junction had 7 bases not matched to a gene; V was cut back by 6 bases and J by 3 bases. The germline V gene encodes CDR1 SEHNR and CDR2 FQNEAQ (reference sequence). CDR3 length equals 14 residues. The CDR3 is CASRSGGLGYEQYF. In nucleotides, the CDR3 is TGTGCCAGCAGATCAGGGGGCCTCGGCTACGAGCAGTACTTC.

V usage is TRBV9 and J usage is TRBJ2-5, with 7 bases aligning to TRBD1. Germline CDR1 and CDR2: SGDLS and YYNGEE. This CDR3 has 14 residues. J gave up 4 bases and V 3 bases, and 6 bases lay outside the gene matches. Here the CDR3 DNA reads TGTGCCAGCAGCGACAGGGGTCGGGGAGAGACCCAGTACTTC. The encoded protein is CASSDRGRGETQYF.

This chain uses TRBV19 with TRBJ2-3; D possibly corresponds to TRBD2 (5 bases). V was clipped by 1 base and J by 4 bases, with 9 bases between them. The CDR3 length is 14 residues. Germline-derived CDR1 and CDR2 are LNHDA and SQIVND (reference sequence). The CDR3, as DNA: TGTGCCAGTAGTATAGTTGAGGGCGCAGATACGCAGTATTTT. Translated, it gives CASSIVEGADTQYF. The full variable domain, completed using reference TRBV19 and TRBJ2-3, is DGGITQSPKYLFRKEGQNVTLSCEQNLNHDAMYWYRQDPGQGLRLIYYSQIVNDFQKGDIAEGYSVSREKKESFPLTVTSAQKNPTAFYLCASSIVEGADTQYFGPGTRLTVL.

This clonotype has ten or more counts. The V and J genes are TRBV7-2 and TRBJ2-1; D is tentatively TRBD1 or TRBD2 (5 bases each). The ends were cut back, 4 bases at V and 10 bases at J, with 11 bases in the middle. The length of the CDR3 is 12 residues. CDR1 and CDR2 from the germline V gene are SGHTA and FQGNSA. The CDR3 spells CASSSVWGEQFF. CDR3 nucleotide sequence: TGTGCCAGCAGCTCAGTTTGGGGGGAGCAGTTCTTC.

In nucleotides, the CDR3 is TGTGCCAGCAGCTTTAGACAGTCCGAGTCGGGGTATTCACCCCTCCACTTT. This encodes CASSFRQSESGYSPLHF. This chain connects TRBV13 to TRBJ1-6, with D tentatively TRBD1 (5 bases). V was pared by 3 bases and J by 8 bases, with 20 bases between. The germline V gene has CDR1 PRHDT and CDR2 FYEKMQ (reference sequence). The CDR3 covers 17 residues.

The chain combines TRBV12-5 with TRBJ2-1, with 8 nucleotides matching TRBD1. The germline V gene encodes CDR1 LGHNT and CDR2 FRNRAP. Unmatched junction bases numbered 0, after V lost 1 base and J lost 1 base. The CDR3 runs to 15 residues. CDR3 sequence: CASGLGTGSYNEQFF. CDR3 in DNA: TGTGCTAGTGGTTTGGGGACAGGGTCCTACAATGAGCAGTTCTTC.

The chain recombines TRBV27 with TRBJ1-6; 7 nucleotides line up with TRBD1. Germline V gives CDR1 MNHEY, CDR2 SMNVEV (reference sequence). The CDR3 is 14 amino acids. V shed 5 bases and J 10 bases; nucleotides not matched to a gene: 8. CDR3 sequence: CASSRDSRGSPLHF. In nucleotides, the CDR3 is TGTGCCAGCAGTCGGGACAGCCGAGGGTCACCCCTCCACTTT.

This clonotype was seen a handful of times. The rearrangement joins TRBV4-1 to TRBJ2-6; TRBD1 agrees at 9 bases. The CDR3 loop spans 21 amino acids. Germline values: CDR1 MGHRA, CDR2 YSYEKL. J lost 0 bases, V lost 0 bases, and 12 bases had no gene match. The CDR3 DNA reads as TGCGCCAGCAGCCAAGATTCCCGGACAGGGGTTTCCCACTCTGGGGCCAACGTCCTGACTTTC. It is translated as CASSQDSRTGVSHSGANVLTF.

This clonotype was observed a few times. The rearrangement uses TRBV20-1 and TRBJ2-2; the D gene is possibly TRBD1 (6 bases). The CDR3 totals 18 residues. V dropped 5 bases and J dropped 6 bases, with 28 bases sitting between them. The germline V gene has CDR1 DFQATT and CDR2 SNEGSKA (reference sequence). The CDR3, as DNA: TGCAGTGCTCGACCTCCCGACAGGTTTCGTTTATGGGCCGGGGAGCTGTTTTTT. This codes for CSARPPDRFRLWAGELFF.

The chain couples TRBV12-3 or TRBV12-4 to TRBJ2-3; a possible D gene is TRBD1 (7 bases). V was pared by 7 bases and J by 4 bases, with 15 bases between. The CDR3 totals 14 residues. CDR3 protein: CASTRTGGADTQYF. The CDR3 bases are TGTGCCAGCACTAGGACAGGCGGGGCAGATACGCAGTATTTT.

This clonotype was seen only a few times. The chain has TRBV27 and TRBJ2-3; 10 bases agree with TRBD1. V shed 5 bases, J shed 0 bases, and the junction held 14 bases outside the gene matches. The CDR3 totals 19 residues. Germline lookup yields CDR1 MNHEY and CDR2 SMNVEV (reference sequence). In DNA, the CDR3 is TGTGCCAGCAGTGAAGGGACAGGGGTCCCGTACTCTAGCACAGATACGCAGTATTTT. Translating gives CASSEGTGVPYSSTDTQYF.

This clonotype occurred many times. The chain combines TRBV7-2 with TRBJ1-1; 7 bases match TRBD1. The germline gives CDR1 SGHTA, CDR2 FQGNSA. V gave up 4 bases and J gave up 10 bases; unmatched junction bases: 9. CDR3 length: 13 amino acids. The CDR3 DNA reads as TGTGCCAGCAGCTCCCGGGCTCAGGGGGGAGCTTTCTTT. It codes for CASSSRAQGGAFF.